Reported below is one TCR beta chain. Antigen: not known. The repertoire was sequenced with immunoSEQ multiplex PCR; TCRdb's copy has only in-frame clones and lacks some. The data show some 150,000 clones, just over 90% seen once. The data derive from a study of T cell responses to AZD1222 COVID-19 vaccine. General observations from the study: Spike was spanned by vaccine-associated CD4 TCRs, which were dominant at 160-218 and 743-854. Donors in the cohort were predominantly white British and more often female, and clonal diversity was possibly underestimated.

Germline CDR1 SNHLY, CDR2 FYNNEI. CDR3 length: 15 residues. Losses at the gene ends were 3 bases for V and 7 bases for J; bases not matched to a gene: 10. The receptor was isolated from an adult in good health. The sequences come from peripheral blood, collected on day 0 of AZD1222 vaccination. The V gene is TRBV2, the J gene TRBJ1-2; 8 nucleotides agree with TRBD1. Written as DNA, the CDR3 is TGTGCCAGCAGTGATGTAGTGCAGGGGGCGCTTGGCTACACCTTC. It encodes CASSDVVQGALGYTF.